This T cell receptor beta chain came from a study of control samples from healthy donors and cancer patients. Profiled with immunoSEQ multiplex PCR; TCRdb holds only in-frame clones, not every one. The sample includes 170,000 or so clones, 90% of them seen just once. The trim removed 4 bases at V and 7 bases at J, leaving 11 bases unmatched. The length of the CDR3 is 16 residues. Germline CDR1 is GTSNPN and CDR2 is SVGIG (reference sequence). Material for sequencing was blood. The J gene is TRBJ1-5, the V gene TRBV30; 12 bases line up with TRBD1. This clonotype originated in a woman between 45 and 65 years old in good health. The CDR3: CAWTLKGQGAGQPQHF. In DNA form, the CDR3 reads TGTGCCTGGACCCTAAAGGGACAGGGGGCAGGGCAGCCCCAGCATTTT.